This section outlines one T cell receptor (beta chain) sequence together with its context. The entry originates in a study of blood T cell repertoires in COVID-19. Data came from immunoSEQ multiplex PCR; TCRdb stores just in-frame clones and leaves some out. The sample carries some 340,000 clones, roughly 90% recorded once. The origin of this receptor is a woman aged 25 to 39 who had been exposed to COVID-19. Sequencing was done on a sample of PBMCs or T cells enriched from blood (not recorded which).

The CDR3 spells CASSLGQGTEAFF. The CDR3 coding sequence is TGTGCCAGCAGCTTGGGACAGGGCACTGAAGCTTTCTTT. The rearrangement links TRBV7-3 to TRBJ1-1, with 9 bases matching TRBD1. The CDR3 covers 13 residues. V shed 3 bases and J 4 bases; nucleotides not matched to a gene: 0. Germline CDR1 reads SGHTA; CDR2 reads FQGTGA.